This T cell receptor beta chain appears in the sequencing data of a study of spatial heterogeneity in lung cancer. Study observations and caveats: Resection saw ubiquitous expanded tumor TCRs appear in blood more than follow-up did.

In this sample, this clonotype turned up many times. Its antigen is unknown. The presence of a unique molecular identifier marked each TCR cDNA molecule. TCRdb itself ran the 5' RACE reads through MiXCR, one entry per CDR3 protein. The sample lists fewer than 12,000 distinct CDR3 sequences; 8.6% were seen once. CDR1 is GTSNPN and CDR2 is SVGIG in the germline V gene (reference sequence). The length of the CDR3 is 15 residues. The V end was cut by 3 bases, the J end by 5 bases, with 19 bases between. As to time point: sample taken at primary tumor resection. Whole RNA came from tumor, nontumor lung or frozen PBMC and was sequenced without being sorted.

The chain carries TRBV30 and TRBJ1-1, with D tentatively TRBD1 (5 bases). The sequenced sample was PBMCs, obtained at surgery. The sequence derives from a male donor with early-stage non-small cell lung cancer. CDR3 amino acids: CAWSADRDGRTEAFF. CDR3 sequence (DNA): TGTGCCTGGAGCGCTGACAGAGACGGGCGTACTGAAGCTTTCTTT.